These 7 T cell receptor beta chains originate from one sample sequenced in a study of PD-L1 blockade in urothelial cancer (dated by TCRdb to about 2017). Library method: the immunoSEQ multiplex PCR assay. The table comes from immuneACCESS by way of TCRdb, which keeps in-frame sequences with V and J called. Part of the clones is missing from these tables; in studies checked, under half for an unresolved V gene and the rest for unknown reasons. In this sample the table shows around 120,000 clones, around 89% of which occur a single time. The top ten clones comprise 1.5% to 2% of the sample. The time point label for this specimen denotes: peripheral blood 6 weeks after treatment start. The sample in question was PBMCs, obtained around atezolizumab (anti-PD-L1) treatment. These receptors originate from a man in his 60s with urothelial cancer.

The chain recombines TRBV27 with TRBJ2-1; no definite D call. The CDR3 sequence is 13 residues long. The germline V gene encodes CDR1 MNHEY and CDR2 SMNVEV (reference sequence). The V and J ends lost 5 bases and 9 bases respectively, with 14 bases between them. The CDR3 coding sequence is TGTGCCAGCAGTGTTCACCGAGCGCGTGAGCAGTTCTTC. Translated, it gives CASSVHRAREQFF.

The V call is TRBV7-9, the J call TRBJ1-1, with TRBD1 matching 7 bases. The CDR3 runs to 14 residues. Trimming cost V 3 bases and J 7 bases; bases outside gene matches: 8. Germline values: CDR1 SEHNR, CDR2 FQNEAQ (reference sequence). As DNA, the CDR3 is TGTGCCAGCAGCTTCTCGACAGGGAGAGATGAAGCTTTCTTT. Translating gives CASSFSTGRDEAFF.

The chain uses TRBV5-1 and TRBJ2-1; TRBD1 aligns across 8 bases. With V trimmed by 3 bases and J by 4 bases, 6 bases remained unmatched. The CDR3 is 15 residues long. Germline CDR1 is SGHRS and CDR2 is YFSETQ. The chain's CDR3 is CASSWRGQDYNEQFF. In nucleotides, the CDR3 is TGCGCCAGCAGCTGGCGGGGACAGGATTACAATGAGCAGTTCTTC.

V is TRBV9 and J is TRBJ2-7, with 9 bases identical to TRBD2. CDR1 and CDR2 from the germline V gene are SGDLS and YYNGEE. Trimming at V came to 0 bases and at J to 4 bases, leaving 2 bases not matched to a gene. The CDR3 spans 14 residues. DNA for the CDR3: TGTGCCAGCAGCGTAGACAGCGGGGGGTACGAGCAGTACTTC. Translating gives CASSVDSGGYEQYF.

V usage is TRBV19 and J usage is TRBJ2-1, with D possibly matching TRBD2 (6 bases). Germline CDR1 LNHDA, CDR2 SQIVND (reference sequence). CDR3 length equals 18 residues. The V gene lost 3 bases and the J gene lost 1 base, with 19 bases spanning the gap. The CDR3, as DNA: TGTGCCAGTAGTATGGGCGGGGCTCCCTCCTGGTCCTACAATGAGCAGTTCTTC. It is translated as CASSMGGAPSWSYNEQFF.

This clone was detected once. The J gene is TRBJ2-3, the V gene TRBV7-9; 8 nucleotides line up with TRBD1. The V and J ends lost 1 base and 4 bases, in that order; junction bases with no gene match: 7. Germline V gives CDR1 SEHNR, CDR2 FQNEAQ (reference sequence). The length of the CDR3 is 16 residues. The chain's CDR3 is CASSLGPGGMADTQYF. CDR3 bases: TGTGCCAGCAGCTTAGGCCCAGGGGGCATGGCAGATACGCAGTATTTT. The whole variable domain, filled in from reference TRBV7-9 and TRBJ2-3, reads DTGVSQNPRHKITKRGQNVTFRCDPISEHNRLYWYRQTLGQGPEFLTYFQNEAQLEKSRLLSDRFSAERPKGSFSTLEIQRTEQGDSAMYLCASSLGPGGMADTQYFGPGTRLTVL.

V is TRBV19 and J is TRBJ1-5, with TRBD1 matching over 11 bases. The CDR3 has 15 residues. The germline CDR1 and CDR2 sequences are LNHDA and SQIVND (reference sequence). The trim removed 5 bases at V and 4 bases at J, leaving 4 bases unmatched. The CDR3 loop reads CASSFRDRGNQPQHF. The CDR3 DNA follows: TGTGCCAGTAGTTTCCGGGACAGGGGGAATCAGCCCCAGCATTTT.